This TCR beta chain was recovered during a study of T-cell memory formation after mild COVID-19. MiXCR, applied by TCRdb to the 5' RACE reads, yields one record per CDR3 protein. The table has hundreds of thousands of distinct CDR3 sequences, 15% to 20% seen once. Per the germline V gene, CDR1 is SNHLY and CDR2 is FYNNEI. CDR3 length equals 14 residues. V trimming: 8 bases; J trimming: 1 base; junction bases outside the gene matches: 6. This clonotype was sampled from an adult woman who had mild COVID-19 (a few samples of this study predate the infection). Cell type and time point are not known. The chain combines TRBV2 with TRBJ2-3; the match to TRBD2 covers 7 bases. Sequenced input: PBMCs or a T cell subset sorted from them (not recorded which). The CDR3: CASGGEVRTDTQYF. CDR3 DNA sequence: TGTGCCAGCGGGGGGGAGGTTCGCACAGATACGCAGTATTTT.